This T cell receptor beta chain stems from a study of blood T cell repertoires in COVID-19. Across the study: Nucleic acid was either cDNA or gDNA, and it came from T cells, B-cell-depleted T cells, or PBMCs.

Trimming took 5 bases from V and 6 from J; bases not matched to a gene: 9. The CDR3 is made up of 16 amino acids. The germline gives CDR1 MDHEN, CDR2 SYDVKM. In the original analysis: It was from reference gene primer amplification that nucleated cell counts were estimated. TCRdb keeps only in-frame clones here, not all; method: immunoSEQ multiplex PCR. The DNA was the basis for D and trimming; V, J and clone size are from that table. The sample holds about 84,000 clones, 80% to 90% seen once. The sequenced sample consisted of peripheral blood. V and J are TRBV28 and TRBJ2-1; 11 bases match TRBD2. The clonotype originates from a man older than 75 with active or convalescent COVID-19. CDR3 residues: CASSLRISGGGNEQFF. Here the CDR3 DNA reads TGTGCCAGCAGTCTCCGAATTAGCGGGGGGGGCAATGAGCAGTTCTTC.